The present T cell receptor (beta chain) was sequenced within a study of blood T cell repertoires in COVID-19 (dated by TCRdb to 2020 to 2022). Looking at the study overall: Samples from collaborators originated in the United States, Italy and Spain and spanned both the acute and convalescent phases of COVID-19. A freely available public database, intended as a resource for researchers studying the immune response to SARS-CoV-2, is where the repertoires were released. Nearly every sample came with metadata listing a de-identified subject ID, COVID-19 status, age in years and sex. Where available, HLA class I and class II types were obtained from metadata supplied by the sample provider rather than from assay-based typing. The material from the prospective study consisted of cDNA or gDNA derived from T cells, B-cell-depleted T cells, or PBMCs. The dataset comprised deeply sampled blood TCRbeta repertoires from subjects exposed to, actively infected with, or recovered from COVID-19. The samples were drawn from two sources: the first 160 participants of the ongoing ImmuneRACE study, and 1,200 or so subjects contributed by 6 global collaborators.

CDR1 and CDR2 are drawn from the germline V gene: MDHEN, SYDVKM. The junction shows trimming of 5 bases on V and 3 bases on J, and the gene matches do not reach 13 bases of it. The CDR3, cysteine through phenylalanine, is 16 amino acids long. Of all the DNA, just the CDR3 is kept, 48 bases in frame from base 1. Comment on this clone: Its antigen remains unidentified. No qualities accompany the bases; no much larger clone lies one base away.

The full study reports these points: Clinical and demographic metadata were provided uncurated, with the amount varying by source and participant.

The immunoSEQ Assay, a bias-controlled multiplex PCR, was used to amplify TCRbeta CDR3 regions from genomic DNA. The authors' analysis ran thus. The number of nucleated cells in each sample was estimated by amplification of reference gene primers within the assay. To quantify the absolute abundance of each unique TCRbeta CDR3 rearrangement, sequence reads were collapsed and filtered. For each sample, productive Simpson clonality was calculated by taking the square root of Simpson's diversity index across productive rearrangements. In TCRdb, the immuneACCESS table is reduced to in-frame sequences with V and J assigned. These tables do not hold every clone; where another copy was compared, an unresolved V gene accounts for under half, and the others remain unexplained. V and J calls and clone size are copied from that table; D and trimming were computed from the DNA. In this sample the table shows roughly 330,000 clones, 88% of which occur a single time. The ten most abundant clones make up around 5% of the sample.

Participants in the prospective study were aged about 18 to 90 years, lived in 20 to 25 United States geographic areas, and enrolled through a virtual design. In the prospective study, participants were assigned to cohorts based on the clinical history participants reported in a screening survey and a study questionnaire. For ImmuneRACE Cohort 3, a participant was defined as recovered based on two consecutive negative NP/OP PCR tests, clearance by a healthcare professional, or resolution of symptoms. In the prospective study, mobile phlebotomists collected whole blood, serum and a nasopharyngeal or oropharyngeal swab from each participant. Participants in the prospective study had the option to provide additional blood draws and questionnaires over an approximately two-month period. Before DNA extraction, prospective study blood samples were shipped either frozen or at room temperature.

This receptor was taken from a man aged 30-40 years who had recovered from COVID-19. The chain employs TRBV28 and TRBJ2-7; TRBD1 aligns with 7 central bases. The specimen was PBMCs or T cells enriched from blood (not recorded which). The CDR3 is CASSDYRPRTGYEQYF. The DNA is TGTGCCAGCAGTGACTACCGGCCCCGGACAGGCTACGAGCAGTACTTC.